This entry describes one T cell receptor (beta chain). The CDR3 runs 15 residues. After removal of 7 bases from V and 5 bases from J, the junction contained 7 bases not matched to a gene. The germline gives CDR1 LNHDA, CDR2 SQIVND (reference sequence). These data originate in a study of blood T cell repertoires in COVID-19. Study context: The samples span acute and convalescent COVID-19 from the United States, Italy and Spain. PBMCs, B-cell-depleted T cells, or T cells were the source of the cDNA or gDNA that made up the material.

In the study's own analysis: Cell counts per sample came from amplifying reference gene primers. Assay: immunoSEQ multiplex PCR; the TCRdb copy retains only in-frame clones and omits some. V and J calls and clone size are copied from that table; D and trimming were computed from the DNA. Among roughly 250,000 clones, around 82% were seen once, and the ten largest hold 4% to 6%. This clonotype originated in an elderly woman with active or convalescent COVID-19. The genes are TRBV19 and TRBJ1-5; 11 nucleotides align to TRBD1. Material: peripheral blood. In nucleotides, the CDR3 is TGTGCCAGTAACTCCGGGACAGGGGGAGATCAGCCCCAGCATTTT. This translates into CASNSGTGGDQPQHF.